The rows below give T cell receptor beta chains drawn from one sample of a study of human T cells and chemical hapten exposure. TCRdb re-called the RACE reads with MiXCR, one entry per CDR3 protein. The data hold over 35,000 distinct CDR3 sequences, with about 4.2% observed a single time. This material consisted of whole blood, taken in connection with sensitization to the hapten diphenylcyclopropenone (DPC). These TCRs come from a man over 45 with alopecia areata. Some clones in this sample may be carry-over from other donors' samples. Both conserved end residues are part of each CDR3. Fields, in order: CDR3 protein, CDR3 DNA, D gene, clone size, V gene, J gene. The D gene is left open where the match is weak. The listing skips clone size in some rows; elsewhere it reads once, few, many or a size class.

CSAPSGRADNEQFF	TGCAGTGCTCCTAGCGGGAGGGCCGACAATGAGCAGTTCTTC	TRBD2	many	TRBV20-1	TRBJ2-1
CASSYSKYSSNQPQHF	TGTGCCAGCAGTTACTCGAAATACAGTAGCAATCAGCCCCAGCATTTT	.	.	TRBV6-5	TRBJ1-5
CASSLSIRSVLSSYEQYF	TGTGCCAGCAGTTTATCGATAAGGTCGGTTCTAAGCTCCTACGAGCAGTACTTC	.	many	TRBV27	TRBJ2-7
CASSLTGRPIYEQYF	TGTGCCAGCAGCCTCACAGGGAGGCCGATCTACGAGCAGTACTTC	.	many	TRBV13	TRBJ2-7
CASSLVGESNQPQHF	TGTGCCAGCAGCTTAGTAGGGGAGAGCAATCAGCCCCAGCATTTT	.	many	TRBV7-2	TRBJ1-5
CASSQDRHLTQYF	TGTGCCAGCAGCCAAGATCGACACCTTACGCAGTATTTT	.	.	TRBV3-1	TRBJ2-3
CASSSRPSNGNEQFF	TGTGCCAGCAGCTCAAGGCCGTCAAACGGGAATGAGCAGTTCTTC	.	many	TRBV3-1	TRBJ2-1
CSAGQGAGANVLTF	TGCAGTGCTGGGCAGGGGGCTGGGGCCAACGTCCTGACTTTC	TRBD1	few	TRBV20-1	TRBJ2-6
CASSFRQPYGYTF	TGTGCCAGCAGCTTCCGACAGCCCTATGGCTACACCTTC	.	many	TRBV13	TRBJ1-2
CASSWGGGGQNEQFF	TGTGCCAGCAGCTGGGGAGGGGGGGGCCAGAATGAGCAGTTCTTC	.	few	TRBV5-4	TRBJ2-1
CSVKIWTRFF	TGCAGCGTTAAAATTTGGACTAGGTTCTTC	TRBD2	.	TRBV29-1	TRBJ2-1
CASSPGTYREQFF	TGTGCCAGCAGTCCAGGTACCTATAGAGAGCAGTTCTTC	.	.	TRBV12-3/TRBV12-4	TRBJ2-1
CASTTGTRIHEQYF	TGTGCCAGCACCACCGGGACTAGAATTCACGAGCAGTACTTC	TRBD2	many	TRBV3-1	TRBJ2-7
CASSLWTGNTEAFF	TGCGCCAGCAGCTTGTGGACAGGGAACACTGAAGCTTTCTTT	TRBD1	many	TRBV5-1	TRBJ1-1
CANTRPTSGGCSYEQYF	TGTGCCAACACCCGACCGACTAGCGGGGGATGCTCCTACGAGCAGTACTTC	.	many	TRBV21-1	TRBJ2-7
CASSLAIGSSYNEQFF	TGTGCCAGCAGCTTAGCGATAGGGAGCTCCTACAATGAGCAGTTCTTC	.	many	TRBV7-2	TRBJ2-1
CASSSPGTSTNEQFF	TGTGCCAGCAGTTCCCCCGGGACTAGCACCAATGAGCAGTTCTTC	TRBD2	many	TRBV12-3/TRBV12-4	TRBJ2-1
CASSTGTGRETQYF	TGCGCCAGCAGCACCGGGACGGGCCGGGAGACCCAGTACTTC	.	many	TRBV5-1	TRBJ2-5
CASSLGRLAGVPSTDTQYF	TGTGCCAGCAGCTTAGGAAGACTAGCGGGAGTACCTAGCACAGATACGCAGTATTTT	TRBD2	many	TRBV11-2	TRBJ2-3
CASSYSSRGGGYEQYF	TGTGCCAGCAGTTACTCGAGTCGGGGTGGAGGGTACGAGCAGTACTTC	.	many	TRBV6-5	TRBJ2-7
CASSPSYSNTDTQYF	TGTGCCAGCAGTCCCTCCTACAGCAACACAGATACGCAGTATTTT	.	many	TRBV6-5	TRBJ2-3
CSVKHADTEAFF	TGCAGCGTTAAGCATGCGGACACTGAAGCTTTCTTT	.	many	TRBV29-1	TRBJ1-1
CASSLPGGLTDTQYF	TGTGCCAGCAGCTTACCGGGGGGTTTGACAGATACGCAGTATTTT	TRBD2	many	TRBV7-2	TRBJ2-3
CSVDSRVKNIQYF	TGCAGCGTTGATTCCAGGGTGAAGAACATTCAGTACTTC	.	many	TRBV29-1	TRBJ2-4
CASTSPRGNNNEQFF	TGTGCCAGTACCTCACCGAGGGGAAACAACAATGAGCAGTTCTTC	.	.	TRBV19	TRBJ2-1
CASSPTTSVGELFF	TGTGCCAGCAGCCCGACGACTAGCGTCGGGGAGCTGTTTTTT	TRBD2	medium-sized	TRBV11-3	TRBJ2-2
CASSLVFGLAGGSSYNEQFF	TGTGCCAGCAGCTTAGTGTTTGGACTAGCGGGAGGGAGCTCCTACAATGAGCAGTTCTTC	TRBD2	many	TRBV7-2	TRBJ2-1
CASSHEAPDTQYF	TGCGCCAGCAGCCACGAGGCCCCAGATACGCAGTATTTT	.	many	TRBV4-1	TRBJ2-3
CSVVRADEQFF	TGCAGCGTTGTCAGGGCGGATGAGCAGTTCTTC	.	many	TRBV29-1	TRBJ2-1
CASTPRIGTGDYQPQHF	TGTGCCAGCACCCCCAGGATCGGGACAGGGGATTATCAGCCCCAGCATTTT	TRBD1	many	TRBV6-2/TRBV6-3	TRBJ1-5
CATSRGGNRGGYTF	TGTGCCACCAGCAGAGGTGGAAACCGAGGTGGCTACACCTTC	.	many	TRBV15	TRBJ1-2
CASSHQTEAFF	TGTGCCAGCAGCCACCAGACTGAAGCTTTCTTT	.	many	TRBV6-2/TRBV6-3	TRBJ1-1
CASSTDLRGSSYNSPLHF	TGTGCCAGTAGTACCGACCTCAGGGGGAGCTCCTATAATTCACCCCTCCACTTT	TRBD1	.	TRBV19	TRBJ1-6
CASSLYGGRGVGDTQYF	TGCGCCAGCAGCTTATATGGGGGCAGGGGAGTAGGAGATACGCAGTATTTT	.	many	TRBV5-1	TRBJ2-3
CSVVLAGGNTGELFF	TGCAGCGTTGTCCTAGCGGGAGGTAACACCGGGGAGCTGTTTTTT	TRBD2	few	TRBV29-1	TRBJ2-2
CASSFAGGNTEAFF	TGTGCCAGCAGTTTTGCTGGGGGGAACACTGAAGCTTTCTTT	.	.	TRBV12-3/TRBV12-4	TRBJ1-1
CASSKQGGDTQYF	TGTGCCAGCAGTAAACAGGGTGGGGATACGCAGTATTTT	.	many	TRBV25-1	TRBJ2-3
CASGRSPNEKLFF	TGTGCCAGCGGACGATCTCCTAATGAAAAACTGTTTTTT	.	many	TRBV12-3/TRBV12-4	TRBJ1-4
CASSSRGTGVYEQYF	TGTGCCAGCAGCAGTCGCGGGACAGGGGTTTACGAGCAGTACTTC	TRBD1	many	TRBV6-5	TRBJ2-7
CASSEERTAQETQYF	TGTGCCAGCAGTGAAGAACGGACAGCCCAAGAGACCCAGTACTTC	.	many	TRBV2	TRBJ2-5
CASRQKGLLYNEQFF	TGTGCCAGTAGACAAAAGGGACTTTTATACAATGAGCAGTTCTTC	.	many	TRBV19	TRBJ2-1
CASSSGVNHYNEQFF	TGTGCCAGTAGTTCGGGAGTGAACCACTACAATGAGCAGTTCTTC	.	many	TRBV19	TRBJ2-1
CATSAISGNEQFF	TGTGCCACCAGTGCCATTTCGGGGAATGAGCAGTTCTTC	.	many	TRBV24-1	TRBJ2-1
CSARSPRGETQYF	TGCAGTGCTAGGTCCCCCAGGGGAGAGACCCAGTACTTC	.	few	TRBV20-1	TRBJ2-5
CASSLVEGGQGAEAFF	TGTGCCAGCAGCTTAGTAGAGGGGGGACAGGGGGCTGAAGCTTTCTTT	TRBD1	many	TRBV7-2	TRBJ1-1
CASSQDLTESNQPQHF	TGTGCCAGCAGCCAAGATTTGACAGAGAGCAATCAGCCCCAGCATTTT	.	many	TRBV4-2	TRBJ1-5